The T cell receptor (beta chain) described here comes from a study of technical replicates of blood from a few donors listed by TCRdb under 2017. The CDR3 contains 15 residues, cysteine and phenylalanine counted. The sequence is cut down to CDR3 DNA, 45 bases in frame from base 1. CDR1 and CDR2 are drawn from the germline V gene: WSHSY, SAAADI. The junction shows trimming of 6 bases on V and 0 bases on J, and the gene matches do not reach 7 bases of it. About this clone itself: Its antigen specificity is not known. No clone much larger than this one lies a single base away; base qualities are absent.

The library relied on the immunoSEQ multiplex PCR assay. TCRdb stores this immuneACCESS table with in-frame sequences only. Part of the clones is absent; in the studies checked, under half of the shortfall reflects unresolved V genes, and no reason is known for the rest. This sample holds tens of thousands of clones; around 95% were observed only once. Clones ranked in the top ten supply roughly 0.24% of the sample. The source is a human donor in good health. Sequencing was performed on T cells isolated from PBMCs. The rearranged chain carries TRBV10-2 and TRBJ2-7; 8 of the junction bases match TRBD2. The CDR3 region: CASSFMSGSSYEQYF. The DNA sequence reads TGCGCCAGCAGCTTCATGAGCGGGAGCTCCTACGAGCAGTACTTC.